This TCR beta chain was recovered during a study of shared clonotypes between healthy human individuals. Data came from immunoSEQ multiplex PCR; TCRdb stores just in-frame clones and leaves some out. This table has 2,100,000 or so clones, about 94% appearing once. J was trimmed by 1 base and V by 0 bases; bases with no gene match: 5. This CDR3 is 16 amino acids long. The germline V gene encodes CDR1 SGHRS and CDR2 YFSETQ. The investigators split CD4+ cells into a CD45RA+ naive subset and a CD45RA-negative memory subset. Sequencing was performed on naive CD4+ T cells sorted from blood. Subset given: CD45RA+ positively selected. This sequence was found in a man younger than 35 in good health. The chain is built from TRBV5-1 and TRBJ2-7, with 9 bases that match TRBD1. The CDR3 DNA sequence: TGCGCCAGCAGCTTGGGAGGGACAGGGCGATCCTACGAGCAGTACTTC. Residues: CASSLGGTGRSYEQYF.